This TCR beta chain is drawn from a study of T cells in Graves' hyperthyroidism and ophthalmopathy. This CDR3 is built from 17 residues. Germline V gene lookup returns CDR1 SGHTS and CDR2 YDEGEE. The trim removed 3 bases at V and 2 bases at J, leaving 6 bases unmatched. Study-level results: Most expanded thyroid clonotypes above 0.001 recurred in blood.

The source material, RNA transcripts, was used to amplify TCR beta CDR3 regions. The HTBI primer set served for first-round RT-PCR of the TCR CDR3. MiXCR was run by TCRdb on the multiplex PCR reads, yielding one entry per CDR3 protein. Of 370,000 or so distinct CDR3 sequences listed, roughly 13% are singletons. This clonotype showed up just a few times. No antigen is known for it. Material for sequencing was blood. The J gene is TRBJ2-3, the V gene TRBV5-8; 13 bases fit TRBD2. This TCR was recovered from a man aged 30 to 45 with Graves' hyperthyroidism that later progressed to Graves' ophthalmopathy. The CDR3 sequence: CASSSSGTSGNTDTQYF. The CDR3 nucleotides read TGTGCCAGCAGCTCCTCCGGGACTAGCGGGAACACAGATACGCAGTATTTT.